This TCR beta chain is drawn from a study of CXCR3-negative and CXCR3-positive naive CD8 T cells. Study-wide results and caveats: CXCR3-positive naive cells had more hydrophobic TRB CDR3s than CXCR3-negative naive cells.

Naivety in CD8+ T cells corresponded to a CD45RO-CCR7+CD27+CD95- phenotype. CDR1 and CDR2 from the germline V gene are SGDLS and YYNGEE. The CDR3 consists of 16 residues. In regard to this clonotype: Its specificity is not known.

TRB cDNA libraries were made by UMI-labeled 5' RACE. TCRdb re-called the 5' RACE reads and gives one entry per CDR3 protein, without DNA. Recorded for this sample: some 130,000 distinct CDR3 sequences. The material sequenced was naive CXCR3+ CD8+ T cells from blood. Regarding subset: CD45RO-CCR7+CD27+CD95- naive CD8+ T cells expressing CXCR3 (TNR3+). The receptor was derived from a human donor in good health. Some clones in this sample may be carry-over from other donors' samples. The J gene is TRBJ2-5, the V gene TRBV9; lacking DNA, the TRBD1 call made by TCRdb goes unchecked. The CDR3 loop reads CASSAMSGDTQETQYF.